A single sample is the source of the 20 T cell receptor beta chains below, sequenced in a study of OX40 agonist ivuxolimab in advanced cancers. Sequencing used immunoSEQ multiplex PCR; TCRdb keeps in-frame clones, though not all of them. The table has 97,000 or so clones, 90% seen once. The sample here was CD4+ or CD8+ T cells sorted from blood, taken in a trial of the OX40 agonist ivuxolimab. Source of these receptors: an adult with an advanced solid tumor such as melanoma, head and neck, liver or kidney cancer.

Only one count was recorded for this clone. The gene calls are TRBV10-1 and TRBJ2-7, with 7 nucleotides matching TRBD2. The V gene's germline CDR1 is WNHNN and CDR2 SYGVQD (reference sequence). V gave up 3 bases and J gave up 5 bases; unmatched junction bases: 13. The CDR3 sequence is 16 residues long. CDR3 DNA: TGCGCCAGCAGTGAATCAGACGGGGGGAGGTACAACGAGCAGTACTTC. It codes for CASSESDGGRYNEQYF.

V and J are TRBV28 and TRBJ2-7, with 8 bases that match TRBD1. Per the germline V gene, CDR1 is MDHEN and CDR2 is SYDVKM. The CDR3 has 16 amino acids. V lost 4 bases and J lost 0; bases outside the gene matches: 8. CDR3 DNA: TGTGCCAGCAGTTCGCGCCGGACAGGGAGCTCCTACGAGCAGTACTTC. This gives the protein CASSSRRTGSSYEQYF.

The J gene is TRBJ1-2, the V gene TRBV5-1; D gene ambiguous. V was shortened by 2 bases and J by 6 bases, with 11 bases between the two germline ends. The germline gives CDR1 SGHRS, CDR2 YFSETQ. This CDR3 comprises 13 residues. The DNA for the CDR3 is TGCGCCAGCAGCTTCGGCACCGGGGATGGCTACACCTTC. Its protein is CASSFGTGDGYTF.

The chain carries TRBV5-4 and TRBJ2-7, with D uncertain. Between the trimmed V and J ends, which lost 2 bases and 5 bases, there was a span of 5 bases. The germline gives CDR1 SGHNT, CDR2 YYREEE (reference sequence). The CDR3 totals 11 residues. The CDR3 here is CASSFNHEQYF. The CDR3 DNA is TGTGCCAGCAGCTTTAATCACGAGCAGTACTTC. Filled out from reference TRBV5-4 and TRBJ2-7, the complete variable domain reads ETGVTQSPTHLIKTRGQQVTLRCSSQSGHNTVSWYQQALGQGPQFIFQYYREEENGRGNFPPRFSGLQFPNYSSELNVNALELDDSALYLCASSFNHEQYFGPGTRLTVT.

V is TRBV2 and J is TRBJ2-1; 9 bases map to TRBD1. V shed 6 bases, J shed 1 base, and the junction held 4 bases outside the gene matches. Germline values: CDR1 SNHLY, CDR2 FYNNEI. The CDR3 sequence is 15 residues long. The CDR3 nucleotides are TGTGCCAGCAGGGACAGGGGACAGTCCTACAATGAGCAGTTCTTC. Translation: CASRDRGQSYNEQFF. Drawing the rest from reference TRBV2 and TRBJ2-1, the complete variable domain is EPEVTQTPSHQVTQMGQEVILRCVPISNHLYFYWYRQILGQKVEFLVSFYNNEISEKSEIFDDQFSVERPDGSNFTLKIRSTKLEDSAMYFCASRDRGQSYNEQFFGPGTRLTVL.

The rearrangement uses TRBV28 and TRBJ2-7; TRBD1 agrees at 7 bases. CDR1 MDHEN and CDR2 SYDVKM come from the germline V gene. With 5 bases clipped from V and 4 bases from J, the junction kept 11 bases outside the gene matches. The CDR3 is 15 amino acids. DNA of the CDR3: TGTGCCAGCAGTCTCCTGACAGGGCGGAGGTACGAGCAGTACTTC. Translation gives CASSLLTGRRYEQYF. The complete variable domain, with remaining parts taken from reference TRBV28 and TRBJ2-7, reads DVKVTQSSRYLVKRTGEKVFLECVQDMDHENMFWYRQDPGLGLRLIYFSYDVKMKEKGDIPEGYSVSREKKERFSLILESASTNQTSMYLCASSLLTGRRYEQYFGPGTRLTVT.

V and J are TRBV18 and TRBJ2-3, with 8 bases lining up with TRBD2. Germline CDR1 KGHSH, CDR2 LQKENI. The V and J ends lost 3 bases and 0 bases, in that order; junction bases with no gene match: 5. The CDR3 is 16 amino acids. CDR3 DNA sequence: TGTGCCAGCTCACCTAAGCGGGGGCCAAGCACAGATACGCAGTATTTT. It yields the protein CASSPKRGPSTDTQYF.

The rearrangement uses TRBV19 and TRBJ2-1; perhaps TRBD2 as D (6 bases). Germline loops: CDR1 LNHDA, CDR2 SQIVND (reference sequence). Trimming removed 3 bases at V and 0 bases at J, with 12 bases between. The CDR3 has 16 amino acids. The CDR3 region is CASSIGGVISYNEQFF. CDR3 sequence (DNA): TGTGCCAGTAGTATCGGAGGGGTTATCTCCTACAATGAGCAGTTCTTC.

The chain recombines TRBV5-1 with TRBJ2-1, with unresolved D. Germline lookup yields CDR1 SGHRS and CDR2 YFSETQ. This CDR3 comprises 12 residues. Trimming shortened V by 2 bases and J by 9 bases, and 9 bases separated the two germline ends. The CDR3 DNA reads TGCGCCAGCAGCTTTTCGGGTACTGAGCAGTTCTTC. Translation gives CASSFSGTEQFF.

The chain has TRBV10-3 and TRBJ2-5; D gene uncertain. In germline, CDR1 is ENHRY, CDR2 SYGVKD. The CDR3 is 14 amino acids. The V gene lost 3 bases and the J gene lost 0 bases, with 8 bases spanning the gap. This chain's CDR3 is CAISERSYQETQYF. CDR3 sequence (DNA): TGTGCCATCAGTGAACGGTCGTACCAAGAGACCCAGTACTTC.

This chain connects TRBV28 to TRBJ2-1; TRBD2 matches 7 bases. The germline V gene has CDR1 MDHEN and CDR2 SYDVKM. Unmatched junction bases numbered 16, after V lost 10 bases and J lost 7 bases. This CDR3 contains 15 residues. CDR3 DNA: TGTGCCACCAGACCCACCGGGGGGACCCGTAATGAGCAGTTCTTC. This translates into CATRPTGGTRNEQFF. Full variable domain (missing parts from reference TRBV28 and TRBJ2-1): DVKVTQSSRYLVKRTGEKVFLECVQDMDHENMFWYRQDPGLGLRLIYFSYDVKMKEKGDIPEGYSVSREKKERFSLILESASTNQTSMYLCATRPTGGTRNEQFFGPGTRLTVL.

This chain connects TRBV5-4 to TRBJ2-3, with 13 positions matching TRBD2. The V gene end was trimmed by 4 bases and the J gene end by 5 bases; junction bases not matched to a gene: 7. CDR1 and CDR2 from the germline V gene are SGHNT and YYREEE (reference sequence). The CDR3 runs 16 residues. The CDR3 DNA sequence: TGTGCCAGCAGCCACCCGGGACTAGCGGGGAAAGATACGCAGTATTTT. This gives the protein CASSHPGLAGKDTQYF.

A single count supports this clone. The J gene is TRBJ1-1, the V gene TRBV10-2; D possibly corresponds to TRBD1 (5 bases). Germline assignment: CDR1 WSHSY and CDR2 SAAADI. V was pared by 6 bases and J by 6 bases, with 17 bases between. The CDR3 has 14 residues. The CDR3 DNA reads TGCGCCAGCAGGAAGACAGTAGGGAATCCTGAAGCTTTCTTT. It encodes CASRKTVGNPEAFF.

The J gene is TRBJ2-1, the V gene TRBV5-1; perhaps TRBD2 as D (6 bases). V lost 3 bases, J lost 5 bases, and 15 bases lay in between. Germline loops: CDR1 SGHRS, CDR2 YFSETQ. The length of the CDR3 is 15 residues. CDR3 loop: CASSSTGRGNNEQFF. CDR3 sequence (DNA): TGCGCCAGCAGCTCAACCGGCCGGGGGAACAATGAGCAGTTCTTC.

J is TRBJ2-1 and V is TRBV4-2; 12 nucleotides agree with TRBD2. The CDR3 loop spans 16 amino acids. Per the germline V gene, CDR1 is LGHNA and CDR2 is YNFKEQ. V was pared by 1 base and J by 9 bases, with 7 bases of the junction left unmatched. CDR3 in amino acids: CASSQAVTSGSGEQFF. CDR3 nucleotides: TGTGCCAGCAGCCAAGCGGTGACTAGCGGGAGTGGTGAGCAGTTCTTC.

Here the CDR3 reads CASSPRQGATTEQYF. The DNA of the CDR3 is TGTGCCAGCAGCCCCCGGCAGGGGGCGACGACTGAGCAGTACTTC. The chain employs TRBV4-2 and TRBJ2-7; TRBD1 matches at 8 bases. The CDR3 extends over 15 amino acids. The germline gives CDR1 LGHNA, CDR2 YNFKEQ. After removal of 4 bases from V and 7 bases from J, the junction contained 12 bases not matched to a gene.

Here the CDR3 DNA reads TGTGCCAGCAGCGAACCTAACCCCAGGTTCGGAGATACGCAGTATTTT. Protein sequence: CASSEPNPRFGDTQYF. The chain is built from TRBV2 and TRBJ2-3; D is undetermined. The V gene lost 6 bases and the J gene lost 5 bases, with 21 bases spanning the gap. This CDR3 has 16 amino acids. Germline V gene data show CDR1 as SNHLY and CDR2 as FYNNEI.

The chain links TRBV4-2 to TRBJ1-2, with D possibly being TRBD1 (5 bases). This CDR3 is 15 amino acids long. Trimming removed 7 bases at V and 2 bases at J, with 17 bases between. CDR1 and CDR2 from the germline V gene are LGHNA and YNFKEQ. The CDR3 nucleotides are TGTGCCAGCACCACTCCGGGCGGGGGGAACTATGGCTACACCTTC. It specifies CASTTPGGGNYGYTF.

The V gene is TRBV28, the J gene TRBJ2-1; the match to TRBD2 covers 13 bases. The ends lost 9 bases at V and 5 bases at J; junction bases unmatched: 4. CDR3 length equals 14 residues. CDR1 MDHEN and CDR2 SYDVKM come from the germline V gene. This CDR3 reads CASLGLAGNNEQFF. The CDR3 DNA sequence: TGTGCCAGTCTGGGACTAGCGGGGAACAATGAGCAGTTCTTC.

The rearrangement links TRBV18 to TRBJ2-3; D unresolved. The CDR3 consists of 14 residues. Germline V CDR1 and CDR2: KGHSH, LQKENI. Deletions cut 3 bases from V and 6 bases from J, with 13 bases between. In DNA form, the CDR3 reads TGTGCCAGCTCACCTATGCAGGCGCCGGATACGCAGTATTTT. It is translated as CASSPMQAPDTQYF.